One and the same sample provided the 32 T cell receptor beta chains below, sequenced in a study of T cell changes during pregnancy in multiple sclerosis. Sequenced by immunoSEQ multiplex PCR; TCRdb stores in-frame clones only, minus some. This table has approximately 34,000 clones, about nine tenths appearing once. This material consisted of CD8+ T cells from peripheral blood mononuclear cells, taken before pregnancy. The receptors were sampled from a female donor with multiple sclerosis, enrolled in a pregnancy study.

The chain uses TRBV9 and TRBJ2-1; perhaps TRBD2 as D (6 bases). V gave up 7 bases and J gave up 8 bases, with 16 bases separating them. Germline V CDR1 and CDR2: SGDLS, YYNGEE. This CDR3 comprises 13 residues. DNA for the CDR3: TGTGCCAGCGATAGCGGAGGGGCGGATGAGCAGTTCTTC. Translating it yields CASDSGGADEQFF.

CDR3 protein: CASGSATRLSLSNYGYTF. In nucleotides, the CDR3 is TGTGCCAGCGGTTCCGCTACTCGCCTCTCCCTATCTAACTATGGCTACACCTTC. The chain is built from TRBV2 and TRBJ1-2; D unresolved. The ends were cut back, 8 bases at V and 0 bases at J, with 25 bases in the middle. Germline V gives CDR1 SNHLY, CDR2 FYNNEI. The CDR3 is made up of 18 amino acids.

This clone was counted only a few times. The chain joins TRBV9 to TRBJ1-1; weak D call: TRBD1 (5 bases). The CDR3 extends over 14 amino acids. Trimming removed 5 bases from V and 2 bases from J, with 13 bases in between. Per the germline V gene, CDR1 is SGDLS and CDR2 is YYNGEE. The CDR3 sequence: CASRIGASNTEAFF. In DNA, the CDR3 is TGTGCCAGCAGGATAGGGGCTTCTAACACTGAAGCTTTCTTT.

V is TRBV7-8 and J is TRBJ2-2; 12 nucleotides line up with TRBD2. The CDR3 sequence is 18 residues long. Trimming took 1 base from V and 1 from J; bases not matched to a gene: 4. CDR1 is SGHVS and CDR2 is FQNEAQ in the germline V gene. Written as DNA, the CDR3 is TGTGCCAGCAGCTTAGATCCGGGACTAGCGGGGAACACCGGGGAGCTGTTTTTT. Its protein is CASSLDPGLAGNTGELFF. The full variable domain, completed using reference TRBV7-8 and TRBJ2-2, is GAGVSQSPRYKVAKRGQDVALRCDPISGHVSLFWYQQALGQGPEFLTYFQNEAQLDKSGLPSDRFFAERPEGSVSTLKIQRTQQEDSAVYLCASSLDPGLAGNTGELFFGEGSRLTVL.

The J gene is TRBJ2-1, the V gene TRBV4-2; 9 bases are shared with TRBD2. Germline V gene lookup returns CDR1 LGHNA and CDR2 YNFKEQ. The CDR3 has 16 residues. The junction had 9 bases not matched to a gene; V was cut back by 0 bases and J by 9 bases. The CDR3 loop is CASSQDDGGGAGEQFF. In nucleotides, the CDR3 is TGTGCCAGCAGCCAAGATGATGGCGGGGGGGCGGGTGAGCAGTTCTTC.

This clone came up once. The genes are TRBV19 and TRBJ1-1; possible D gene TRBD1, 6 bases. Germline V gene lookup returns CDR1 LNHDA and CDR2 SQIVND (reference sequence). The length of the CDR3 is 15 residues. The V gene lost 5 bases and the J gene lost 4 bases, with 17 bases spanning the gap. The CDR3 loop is CASSSSITGFTEAFF. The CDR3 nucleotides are TGTGCCAGTAGTTCCTCTATTACAGGGTTCACTGAAGCTTTCTTT.

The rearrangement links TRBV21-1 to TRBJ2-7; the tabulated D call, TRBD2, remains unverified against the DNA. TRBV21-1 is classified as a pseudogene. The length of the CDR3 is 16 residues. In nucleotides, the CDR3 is TGTGCCAGCAGCAAAGATGGGACTAGACCCTGGTACGAGCAGTACTTC. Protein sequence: CASSKDGTRPWYEQYF.

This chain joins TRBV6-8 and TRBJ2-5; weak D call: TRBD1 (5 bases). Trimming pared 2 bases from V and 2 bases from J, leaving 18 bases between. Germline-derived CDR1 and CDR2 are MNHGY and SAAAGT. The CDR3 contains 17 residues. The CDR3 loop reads CASSYTSDTELQETQYF. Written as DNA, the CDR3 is TGTGCCAGCAGTTACACCTCGGACACCGAACTACAAGAGACCCAGTACTTC.

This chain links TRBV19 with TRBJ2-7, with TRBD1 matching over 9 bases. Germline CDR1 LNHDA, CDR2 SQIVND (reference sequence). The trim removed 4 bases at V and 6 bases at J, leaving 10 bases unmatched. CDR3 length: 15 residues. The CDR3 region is CASSTYRDRAGEQYF. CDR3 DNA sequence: TGTGCCAGTAGTACATACCGGGACAGGGCGGGCGAGCAGTACTTC.

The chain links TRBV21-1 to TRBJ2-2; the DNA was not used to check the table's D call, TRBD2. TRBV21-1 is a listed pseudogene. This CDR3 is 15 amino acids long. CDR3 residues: CASSMGRTPIGELFF. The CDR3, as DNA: TGTGCCAGCAGCATGGGTAGGACTCCTATCGGGGAGCTGTTTTTT.

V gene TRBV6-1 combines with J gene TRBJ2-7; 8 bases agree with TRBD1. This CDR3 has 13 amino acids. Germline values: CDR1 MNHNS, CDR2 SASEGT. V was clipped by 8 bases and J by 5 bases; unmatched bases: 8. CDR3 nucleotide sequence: TGTGCCAGCCACGGACAGGGTCTGGACGAGCAGTACTTC. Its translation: CASHGQGLDEQYF.

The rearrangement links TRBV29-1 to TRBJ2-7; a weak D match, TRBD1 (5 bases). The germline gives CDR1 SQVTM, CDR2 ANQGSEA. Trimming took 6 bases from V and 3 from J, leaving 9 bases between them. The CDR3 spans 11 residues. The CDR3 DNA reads TGCAGCGTGGACACCCACTACGAGCAGTACTTC. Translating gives CSVDTHYEQYF.

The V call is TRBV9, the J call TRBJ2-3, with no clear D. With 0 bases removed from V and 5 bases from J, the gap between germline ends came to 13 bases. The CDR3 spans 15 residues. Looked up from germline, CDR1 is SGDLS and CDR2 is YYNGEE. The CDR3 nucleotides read TGTGCCAGCAGCGTAGATCCCTTGGCGGAAGATACGCAGTATTTT. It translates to CASSVDPLAEDTQYF.

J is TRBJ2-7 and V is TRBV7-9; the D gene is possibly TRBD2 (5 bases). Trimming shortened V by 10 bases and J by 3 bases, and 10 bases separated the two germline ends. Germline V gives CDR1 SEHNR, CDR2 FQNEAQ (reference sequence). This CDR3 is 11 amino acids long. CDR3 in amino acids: CATSGGYEQYF. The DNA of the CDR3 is TGTGCCACCTCTGGAGGCTACGAGCAGTACTTC.

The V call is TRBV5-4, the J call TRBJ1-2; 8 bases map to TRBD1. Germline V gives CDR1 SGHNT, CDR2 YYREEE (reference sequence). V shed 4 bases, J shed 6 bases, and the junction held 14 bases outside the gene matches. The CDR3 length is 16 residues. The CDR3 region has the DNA TGTGCCAGCAGCCCCGTCGAAAGGACAGGGTTTAATGGCTACACCTTC. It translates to CASSPVERTGFNGYTF. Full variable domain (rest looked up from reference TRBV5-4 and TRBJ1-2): ETGVTQSPTHLIKTRGQQVTLRCSSQSGHNTVSWYQQALGQGPQFIFQYYREEENGRGNFPPRFSGLQFPNYSSELNVNALELDDSALYLCASSPVERTGFNGYTFGSGTRLTVV.

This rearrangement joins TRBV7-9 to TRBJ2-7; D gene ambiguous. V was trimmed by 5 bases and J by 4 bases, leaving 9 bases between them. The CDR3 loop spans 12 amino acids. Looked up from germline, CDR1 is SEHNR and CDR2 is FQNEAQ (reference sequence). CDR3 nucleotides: TGTGCCAGCAGCCCAACAAGTTACGAGCAGTACTTC. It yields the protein CASSPTSYEQYF.

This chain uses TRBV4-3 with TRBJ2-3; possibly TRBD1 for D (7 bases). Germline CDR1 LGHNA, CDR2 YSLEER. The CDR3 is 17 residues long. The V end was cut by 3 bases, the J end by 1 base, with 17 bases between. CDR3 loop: CASSHVPRRGRTDTQYF. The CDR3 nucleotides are TGCGCCAGCAGCCACGTCCCCAGGAGGGGGCGCACAGATACGCAGTATTTT.

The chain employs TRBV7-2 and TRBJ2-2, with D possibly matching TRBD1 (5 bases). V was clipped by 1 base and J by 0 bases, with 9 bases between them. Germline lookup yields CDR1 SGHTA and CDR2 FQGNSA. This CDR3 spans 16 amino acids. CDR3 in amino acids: CASSLGGQSNTGELFF. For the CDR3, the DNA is TGTGCCAGCAGCTTAGGGGGCCAGTCGAACACCGGGGAGCTGTTTTTT.

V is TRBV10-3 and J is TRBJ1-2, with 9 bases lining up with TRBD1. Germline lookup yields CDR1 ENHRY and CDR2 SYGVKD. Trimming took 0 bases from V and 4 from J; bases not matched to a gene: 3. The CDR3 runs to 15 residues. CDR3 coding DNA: TGTGCCATCAGTGAGTCAGGACAGGGGTTCTATGGCTACACCTTC. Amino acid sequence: CAISESGQGFYGYTF.

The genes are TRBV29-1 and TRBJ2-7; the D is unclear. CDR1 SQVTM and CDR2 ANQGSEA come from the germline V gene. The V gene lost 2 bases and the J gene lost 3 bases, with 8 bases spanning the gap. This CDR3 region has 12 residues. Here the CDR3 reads CSVEQANYEQYF. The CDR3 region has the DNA TGCAGCGTTGAACAGGCTAACTACGAGCAGTACTTC.

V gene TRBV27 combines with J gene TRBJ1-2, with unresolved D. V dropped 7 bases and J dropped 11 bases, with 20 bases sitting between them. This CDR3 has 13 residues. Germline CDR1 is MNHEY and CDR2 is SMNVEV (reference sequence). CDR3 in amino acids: CASTENQALGYTF. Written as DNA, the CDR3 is TGTGCCAGCACCGAAAATCAGGCACTCGGATACACCTTC.

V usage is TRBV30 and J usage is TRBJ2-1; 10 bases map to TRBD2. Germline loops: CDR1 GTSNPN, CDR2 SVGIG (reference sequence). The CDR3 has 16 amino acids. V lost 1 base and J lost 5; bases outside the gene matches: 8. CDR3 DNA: TGTGCCTGGAGTGCTCCTAGCGGGGGTGATCACAATGAGCAGTTCTTC. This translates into CAWSAPSGGDHNEQFF.

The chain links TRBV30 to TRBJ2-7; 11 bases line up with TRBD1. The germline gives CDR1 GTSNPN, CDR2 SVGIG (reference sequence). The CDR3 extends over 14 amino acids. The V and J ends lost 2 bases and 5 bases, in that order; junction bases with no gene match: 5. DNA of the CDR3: TGTGCCTGGAGTACCGGACAGGGGGCTCACGAGCAGTACTTC. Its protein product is CAWSTGQGAHEQYF.

The CDR3 nucleotides read TGTGCCAGCAGCCCCGCCGGGGGAAGGGGTGCGCAATATGGCTACACCTTC. It specifies CASSPAGGRGAQYGYTF. V and J are TRBV5-4 and TRBJ1-2, with D possibly TRBD1 on 5 matching bases. The V end was cut by 4 bases, the J end by 5 bases, with 24 bases between. The CDR3 is made up of 17 amino acids. Germline CDR1 reads SGHNT; CDR2 reads YYREEE (reference sequence).

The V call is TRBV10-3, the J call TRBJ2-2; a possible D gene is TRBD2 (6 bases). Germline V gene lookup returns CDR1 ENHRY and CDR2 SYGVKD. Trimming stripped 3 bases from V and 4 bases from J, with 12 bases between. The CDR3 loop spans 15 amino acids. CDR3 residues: CAISEQDGSTGELFF. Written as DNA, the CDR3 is TGTGCCATCAGTGAACAGGACGGGAGCACCGGGGAGCTGTTTTTT.

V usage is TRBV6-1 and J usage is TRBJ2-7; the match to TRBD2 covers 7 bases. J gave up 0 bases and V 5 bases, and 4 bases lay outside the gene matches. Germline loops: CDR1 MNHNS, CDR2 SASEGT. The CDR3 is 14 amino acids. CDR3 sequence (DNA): TGTGCCAGCAGTATTAGCGGGTTCTCCTACGAGCAGTACTTC. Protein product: CASSISGFSYEQYF.

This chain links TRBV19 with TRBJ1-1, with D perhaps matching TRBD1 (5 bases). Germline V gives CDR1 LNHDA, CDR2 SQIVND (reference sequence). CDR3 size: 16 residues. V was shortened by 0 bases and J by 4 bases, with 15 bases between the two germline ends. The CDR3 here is CASSIDGARAVTEAFF. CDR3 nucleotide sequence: TGTGCCAGTAGTATAGATGGAGCCAGGGCGGTCACTGAAGCTTTCTTT.

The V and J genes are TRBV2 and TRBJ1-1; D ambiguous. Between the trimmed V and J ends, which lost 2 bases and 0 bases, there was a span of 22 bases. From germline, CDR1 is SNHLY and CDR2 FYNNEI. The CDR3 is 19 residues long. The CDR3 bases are TGTGCCAGCAGTGAATCGGACTTTCCGATCCTGGGAATGAACACTGAAGCTTTCTTT. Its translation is CASSESDFPILGMNTEAFF. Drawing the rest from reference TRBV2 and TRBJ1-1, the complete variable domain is EPEVTQTPSHQVTQMGQEVILRCVPISNHLYFYWYRQILGQKVEFLVSFYNNEISEKSEIFDDQFSVERPDGSNFTLKIRSTKLEDSAMYFCASSESDFPILGMNTEAFFGQGTRLTVV.

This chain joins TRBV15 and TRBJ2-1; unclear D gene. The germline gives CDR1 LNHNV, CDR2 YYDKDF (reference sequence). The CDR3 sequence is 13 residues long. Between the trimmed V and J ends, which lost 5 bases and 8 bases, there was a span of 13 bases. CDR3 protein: CATSVRRFDEQFF. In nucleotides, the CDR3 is TGTGCCACCAGCGTGCGGCGCTTCGATGAGCAGTTCTTC.

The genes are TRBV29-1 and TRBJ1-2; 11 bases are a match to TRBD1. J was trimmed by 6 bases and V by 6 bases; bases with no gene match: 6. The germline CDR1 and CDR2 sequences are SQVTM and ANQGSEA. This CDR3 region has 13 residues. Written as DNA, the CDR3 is TGCAGCGTGGCCGGACAGGGGGCCGATGGCTACACCTTC. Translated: CSVAGQGADGYTF.

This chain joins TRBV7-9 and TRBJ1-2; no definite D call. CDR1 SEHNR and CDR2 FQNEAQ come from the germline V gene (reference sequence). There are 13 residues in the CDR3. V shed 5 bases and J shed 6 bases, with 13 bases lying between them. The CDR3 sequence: CASSLYHEDGYTF. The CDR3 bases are TGTGCCAGCAGCCTATACCACGAGGATGGCTACACCTTC.

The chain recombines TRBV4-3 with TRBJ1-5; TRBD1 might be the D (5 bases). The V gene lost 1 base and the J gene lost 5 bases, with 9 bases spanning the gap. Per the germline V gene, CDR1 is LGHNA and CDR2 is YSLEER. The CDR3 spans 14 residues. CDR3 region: CASSQVGGDQPQHF. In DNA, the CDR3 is TGCGCCAGCAGCCAAGTAGGAGGGGATCAGCCCCAGCATTTT.